This T cell receptor (beta chain) appears in the sequencing data of a study of T-cell reconstitution after alpha-beta-depleted transplantation in children. Unique molecular identifiers featured in how the TCRbeta library was prepared. TCRdb itself ran the PCR reads through MiXCR, one entry per CDR3 protein. The repertoire includes around 960,000 distinct CDR3 sequences, roughly 29% of them detected once, and roughly 27% sits in the top ten. The CDR3 runs to 15 residues. V gave up 0 bases and J gave up 4 bases, with 12 bases separating them. The germline V gene encodes CDR1 LNHNV and CDR2 YYDKDF (reference sequence). Study outcomes and limitations: Expanded clones from the graft, numbering several hundred, reportedly supplied alpha-beta T cells about two months after transplant.

This clonotype has a handful of counts. No antigen is known for it. Sequencing used PBMCs, mostly from graft donor cells, obtained 360 days after TCRalphabeta/CD19-depleted stem cell transplant. The clonotype originates from a boy younger than two who had a stem cell transplant for SCID, so the T cells may come from the graft donor. V and J are TRBV15 and TRBJ2-5; D possibly corresponds to TRBD1 (7 bases). CDR3 sequence reads: CATSRDQQGGETQYF. In DNA form, the CDR3 reads TGTGCCACCAGCAGAGACCAGCAGGGGGGAGAGACCCAGTACTTC.